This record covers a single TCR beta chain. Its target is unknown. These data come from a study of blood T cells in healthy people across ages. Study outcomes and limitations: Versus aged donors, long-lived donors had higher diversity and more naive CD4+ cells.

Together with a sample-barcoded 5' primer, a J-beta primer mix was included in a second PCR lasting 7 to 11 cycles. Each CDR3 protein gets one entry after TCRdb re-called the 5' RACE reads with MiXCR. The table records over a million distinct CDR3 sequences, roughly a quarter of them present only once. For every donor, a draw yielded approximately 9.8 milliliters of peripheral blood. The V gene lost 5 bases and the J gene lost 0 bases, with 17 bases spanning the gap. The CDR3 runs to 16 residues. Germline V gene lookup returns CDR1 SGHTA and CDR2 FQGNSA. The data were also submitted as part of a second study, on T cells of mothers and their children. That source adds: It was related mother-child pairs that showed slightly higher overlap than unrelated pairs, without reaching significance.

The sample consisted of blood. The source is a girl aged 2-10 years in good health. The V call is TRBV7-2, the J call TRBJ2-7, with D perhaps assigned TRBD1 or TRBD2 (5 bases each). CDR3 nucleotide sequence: TGTGCCAGCAGCCTTCTGACGGGGCTTTCCTCCTACGAGCAGTACTTC. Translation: CASSLLTGLSSYEQYF. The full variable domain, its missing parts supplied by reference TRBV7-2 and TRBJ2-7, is GAGVSQSPSNKVTEKGKDVELRCDPISGHTALYWYRQSLGQGLEFLIYFQGNSAPDKSGLPSDRFSAERTGGSVSTLTIQRTQQEDSAVYLCASSLLTGLSSYEQYFGPGTRLTVT.